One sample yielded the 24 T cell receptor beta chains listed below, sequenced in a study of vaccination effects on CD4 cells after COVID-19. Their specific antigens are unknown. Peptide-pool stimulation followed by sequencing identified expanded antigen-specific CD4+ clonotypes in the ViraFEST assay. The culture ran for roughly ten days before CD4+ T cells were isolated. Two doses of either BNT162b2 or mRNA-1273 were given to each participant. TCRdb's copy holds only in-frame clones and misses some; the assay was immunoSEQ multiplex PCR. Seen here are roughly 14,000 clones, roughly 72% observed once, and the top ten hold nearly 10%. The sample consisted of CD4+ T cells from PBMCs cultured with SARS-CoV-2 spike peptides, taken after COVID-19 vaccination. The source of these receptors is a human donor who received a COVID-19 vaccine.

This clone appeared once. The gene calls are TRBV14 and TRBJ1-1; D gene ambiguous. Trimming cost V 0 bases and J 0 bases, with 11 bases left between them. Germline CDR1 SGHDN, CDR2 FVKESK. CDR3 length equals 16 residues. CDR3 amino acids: CASSQDQAGMNTEAFF. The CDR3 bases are TGTGCCAGCAGCCAAGATCAGGCAGGCATGAACACTGAAGCTTTCTTT.

The chain's CDR3 is CASSGRGGAGEQFF. The CDR3, as DNA: TGTGCCAGCAGCGGGCGGGGAGGGGCGGGTGAGCAGTTCTTC. The chain carries TRBV5-4 and TRBJ2-1, with TRBD2 matching over 7 bases. Germline lookup yields CDR1 SGHNT and CDR2 YYREEE (reference sequence). V was clipped by 4 bases and J by 9 bases; unmatched bases: 10. The CDR3 contains 14 residues.

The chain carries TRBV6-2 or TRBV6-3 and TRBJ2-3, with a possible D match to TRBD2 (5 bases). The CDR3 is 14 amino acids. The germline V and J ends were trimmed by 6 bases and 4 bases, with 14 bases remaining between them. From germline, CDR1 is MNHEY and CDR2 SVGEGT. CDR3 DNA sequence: TGTGCCAGCAGCCCCACTAGTGAGGCAGATACGCAGTATTTT. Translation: CASSPTSEADTQYF.

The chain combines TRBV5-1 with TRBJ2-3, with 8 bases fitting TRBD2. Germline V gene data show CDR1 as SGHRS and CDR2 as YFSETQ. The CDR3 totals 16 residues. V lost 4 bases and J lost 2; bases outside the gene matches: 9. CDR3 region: CASSPGVAGFTDTQYF. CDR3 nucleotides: TGCGCCAGCAGCCCTGGGGTAGCGGGGTTCACAGATACGCAGTATTTT.

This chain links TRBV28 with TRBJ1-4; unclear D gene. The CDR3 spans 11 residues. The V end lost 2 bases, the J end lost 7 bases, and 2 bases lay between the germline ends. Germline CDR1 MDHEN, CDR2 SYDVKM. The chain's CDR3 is CASSLREKLFF. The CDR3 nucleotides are TGTGCCAGCAGTTTACGTGAAAAACTGTTTTTT.

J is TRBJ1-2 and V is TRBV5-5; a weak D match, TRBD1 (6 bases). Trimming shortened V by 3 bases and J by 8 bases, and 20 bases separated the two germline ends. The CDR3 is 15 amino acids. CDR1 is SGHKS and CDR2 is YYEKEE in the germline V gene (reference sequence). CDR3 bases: TGTGCCAGCAGCTCACTAGGGGGGGGGCCTTACGGCTACACCTTC. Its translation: CASSSLGGGPYGYTF.

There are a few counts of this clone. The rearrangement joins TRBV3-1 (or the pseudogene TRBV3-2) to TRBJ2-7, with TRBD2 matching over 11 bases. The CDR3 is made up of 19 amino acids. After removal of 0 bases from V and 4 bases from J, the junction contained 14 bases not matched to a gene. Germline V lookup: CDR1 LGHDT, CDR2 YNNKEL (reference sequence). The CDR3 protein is CASSQDRARTSGSLYEQYF. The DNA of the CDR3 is TGTGCCAGCAGCCAAGATCGGGCCCGAACTAGCGGGAGTTTATACGAGCAGTACTTC.

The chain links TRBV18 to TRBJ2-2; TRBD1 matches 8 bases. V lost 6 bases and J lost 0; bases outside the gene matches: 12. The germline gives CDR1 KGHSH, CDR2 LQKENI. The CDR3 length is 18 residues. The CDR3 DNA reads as TGTGCCAGCTCCCGATGGACAGGGCAAGAAACGAACACCGGGGAGCTGTTTTTT. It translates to CASSRWTGQETNTGELFF.

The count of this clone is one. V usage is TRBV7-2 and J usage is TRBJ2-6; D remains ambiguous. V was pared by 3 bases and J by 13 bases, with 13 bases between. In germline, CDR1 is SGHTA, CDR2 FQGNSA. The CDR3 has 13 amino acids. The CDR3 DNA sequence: TGTGCCAGCAGCTTCGGGCCGAAGGAGGTCCTGACTTTC. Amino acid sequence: CASSFGPKEVLTF.

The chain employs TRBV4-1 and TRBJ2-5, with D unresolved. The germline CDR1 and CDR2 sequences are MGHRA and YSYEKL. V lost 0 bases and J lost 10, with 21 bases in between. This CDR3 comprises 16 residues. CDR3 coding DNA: TGCGCCAGCAGCCAAGATCCCCGGGCCCGCCATGTGGGCCAGTACTTC. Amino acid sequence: CASSQDPRARHVGQYF.

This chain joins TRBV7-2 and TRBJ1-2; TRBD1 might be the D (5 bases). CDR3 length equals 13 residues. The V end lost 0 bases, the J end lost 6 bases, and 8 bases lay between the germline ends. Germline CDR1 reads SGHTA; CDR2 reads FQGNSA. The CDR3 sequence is CASSLARENGYTF. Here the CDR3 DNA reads TGTGCCAGCAGCTTAGCCAGGGAGAATGGCTACACCTTC.

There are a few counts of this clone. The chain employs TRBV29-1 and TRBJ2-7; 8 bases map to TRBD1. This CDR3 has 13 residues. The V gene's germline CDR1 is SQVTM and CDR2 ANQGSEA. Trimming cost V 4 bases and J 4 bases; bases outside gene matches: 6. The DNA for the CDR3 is TGCAGCGTTGGACAGGGGTTAGATTACGAGCAGTACTTC. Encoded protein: CSVGQGLDYEQYF.

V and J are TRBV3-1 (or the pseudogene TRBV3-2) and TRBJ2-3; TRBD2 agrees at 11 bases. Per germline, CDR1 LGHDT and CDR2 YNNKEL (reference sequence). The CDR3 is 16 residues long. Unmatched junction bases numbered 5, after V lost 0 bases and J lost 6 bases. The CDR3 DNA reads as TGTGCCAGCAGCCAAGAGGCTAGCGGGAGGTGGGATACGCAGTATTTT. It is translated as CASSQEASGRWDTQYF.

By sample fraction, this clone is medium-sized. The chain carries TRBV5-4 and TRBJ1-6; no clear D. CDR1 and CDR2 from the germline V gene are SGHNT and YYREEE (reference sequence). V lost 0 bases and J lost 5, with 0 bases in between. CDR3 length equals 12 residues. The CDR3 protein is CASSLDNSPLHF. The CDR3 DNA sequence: TGTGCCAGCAGCTTGGATAATTCACCCCTCCACTTT.

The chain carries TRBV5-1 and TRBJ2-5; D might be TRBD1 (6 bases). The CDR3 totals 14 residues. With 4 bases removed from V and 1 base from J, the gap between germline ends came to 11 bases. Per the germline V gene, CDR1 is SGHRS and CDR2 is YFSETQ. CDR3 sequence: CASSPGQPQETQYF. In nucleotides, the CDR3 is TGCGCCAGCAGCCCAGGACAGCCCCAAGAGACCCAGTACTTC.

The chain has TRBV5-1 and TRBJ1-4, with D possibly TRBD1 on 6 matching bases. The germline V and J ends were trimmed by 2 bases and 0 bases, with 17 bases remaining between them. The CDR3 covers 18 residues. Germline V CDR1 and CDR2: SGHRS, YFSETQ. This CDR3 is CASSLNGQGSATNEKLFF. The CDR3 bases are TGCGCCAGCAGCTTAAACGGGCAGGGGAGCGCAACTAATGAAAAACTGTTTTTT. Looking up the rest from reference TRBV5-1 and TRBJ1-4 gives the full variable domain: KAGVTQTPRYLIKTRGQQVTLSCSPISGHRSVSWYQQTPGQGLQFLFEYFSETQRNKGNFPGRFSGRQFSNSRSEMNVSTLELGDSALYLCASSLNGQGSATNEKLFFGSGTQLSVL.

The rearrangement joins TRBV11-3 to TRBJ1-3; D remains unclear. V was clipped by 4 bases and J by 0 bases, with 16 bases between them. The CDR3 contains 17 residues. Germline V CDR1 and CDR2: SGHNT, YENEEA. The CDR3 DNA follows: TGTGCCAGCAGCTCGGGGTCCGGAGGGTACTCTGGAAACACCATATATTTT. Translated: CASSSGSGGYSGNTIYF.

The CDR3 spells CASSQTSGGQETQYF. CDR3 DNA sequence: TGTGCCAGCAGCCAGACTAGCGGGGGACAAGAGACCCAGTACTTC. The V call is TRBV6-2 or TRBV6-3, the J call TRBJ2-5; 12 positions match TRBD2. CDR1 is MNHEY, CDR2 SVGEGT, per germline. The J segment lost 2 bases and the V segment lost 6 bases, leaving 4 bases of the junction unmatched. The CDR3 contains 15 residues.

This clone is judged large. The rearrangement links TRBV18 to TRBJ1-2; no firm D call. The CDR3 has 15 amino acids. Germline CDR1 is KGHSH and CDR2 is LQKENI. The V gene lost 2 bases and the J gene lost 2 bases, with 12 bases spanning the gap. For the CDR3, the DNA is TGTGCCAGCTCACCAGAGGCCGGGCTAAACTATGGCTACACCTTC. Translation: CASSPEAGLNYGYTF.

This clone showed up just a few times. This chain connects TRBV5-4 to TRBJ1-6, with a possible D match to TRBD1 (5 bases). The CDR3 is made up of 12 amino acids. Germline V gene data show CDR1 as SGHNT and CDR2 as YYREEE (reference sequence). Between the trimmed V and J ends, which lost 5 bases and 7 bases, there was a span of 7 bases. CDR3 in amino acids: CASSWDNSPLHF. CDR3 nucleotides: TGTGCCAGCAGTTGGGACAATTCACCCCTCCACTTT.

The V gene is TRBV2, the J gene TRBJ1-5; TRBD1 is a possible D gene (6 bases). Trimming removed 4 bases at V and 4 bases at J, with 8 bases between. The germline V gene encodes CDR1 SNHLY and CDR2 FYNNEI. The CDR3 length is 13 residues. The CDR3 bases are TGTGCCAGCAGTGTTGACAGGAATCAGCCCCAGCATTTT. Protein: CASSVDRNQPQHF.

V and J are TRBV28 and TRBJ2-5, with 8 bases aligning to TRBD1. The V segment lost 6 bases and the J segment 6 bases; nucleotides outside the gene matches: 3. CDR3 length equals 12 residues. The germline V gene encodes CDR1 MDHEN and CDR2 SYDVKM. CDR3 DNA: TGTGCCAGCAGACAGGGGGTCAAGACCCAGTACTTC. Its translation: CASRQGVKTQYF.

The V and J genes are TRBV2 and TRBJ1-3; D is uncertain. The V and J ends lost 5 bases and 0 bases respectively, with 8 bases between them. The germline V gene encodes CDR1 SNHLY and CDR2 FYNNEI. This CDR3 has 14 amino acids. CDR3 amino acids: CASSFRFSGNTIYF. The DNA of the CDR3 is TGTGCCAGCAGTTTTAGATTCTCTGGAAACACCATATATTTT.

CDR3 sequence: CASSPQTSGSTDTQYF. The DNA for the CDR3 is TGCGCCAGCAGCCCCCAAACTAGCGGGAGCACAGATACGCAGTATTTT. The chain is built from TRBV5-1 and TRBJ2-3, with 9 bases matching TRBD2. Germline V gene sequence: CDR1 SGHRS, CDR2 YFSETQ. V shed 4 bases and J 0 bases; nucleotides not matched to a gene: 6. The CDR3 covers 16 residues.